Below, one T cell receptor (beta chain) is given with its context. Its cognate antigen is unknown. One junction end does not reproduce the germline sequence, and a read error may be involved. The donors, healthy adults who were HIV-negative, had experienced no recent acute infections or vaccinations. The entry originates in a study of shared clonotypes between healthy human individuals. Study conclusions and caveats: Sharing across a few donors was seen in around 5% of naive CD4 clonotypes.

Authors' processing steps: Filtering of immunoSEQ junctional sequences could not match full-length read filtering. The data were produced by immunoSEQ multiplex PCR, yet TCRdb's version contains in-frame clones alone and is incomplete. Clonal size and the V and J genes are those of that table, whereas D and trimming came from the DNA. Of around 1 million clones detected, 76% appear once; the ten largest clones hold about 1.5%. Germline loops: CDR1 SEHNR, CDR2 FQNEAQ (reference sequence). The CDR3 spans 9 residues. Material for sequencing was memory CD4+ T cells sorted from blood. The subset here: CD45RA-negative fraction. The receptor was isolated from a man between 18 and 35 years old in good health. The chain recombines TRBV7-9 with TRBJ2-1; tentative D call: TRBD2 (5 bases). The DNA of the CDR3 is TGTGCCGGCTCGGGATTCGAGGTCTTC. Translating it yields CAGSGFEVF.